Sequencing of this T cell receptor (beta chain) was carried out in a study of T cell changes during pregnancy in multiple sclerosis. Only in-frame clones appear in the TCRdb table, and some are missing; sequencing was by immunoSEQ multiplex PCR. The table records tens of thousands of clones, 90% to 95% of them present only once. The germline V gene has CDR1 SGHDT and CDR2 YYEEEE. Trimming shortened V by 1 base and J by 4 bases, and 14 bases separated the two germline ends. There are 15 residues in the CDR3. The sequenced sample was peripheral blood, obtained in the second trimester of pregnancy. This chain joins TRBV5-6 and TRBJ1-1, with D perhaps TRBD1 (5 bases). The sequence was collected from a female donor in good health, enrolled as a control in a pregnancy study. CDR3 region: CASSLLAGGGTEAFF. The CDR3 region has the DNA TGTGCCAGCAGCTTGTTGGCGGGGGGGGGCACTGAAGCTTTCTTT.